The 5 T cell receptor beta chains reported below all come from one sample, sequenced in a study of neoadjuvant nivolumab and ipilimumab in lung cancer. Sequencing was performed with immunoSEQ multiplex PCR; in TCRdb, only in-frame clones are kept and a portion is missing. The table lists 7,000 or so clones, around 69% of them singletons. Sequences were derived from tumor tissue, sampled after neoadjuvant nivolumab, alone or with ipilimumab, at or shortly before surgery. These TCRs come from an adult with non-small cell lung cancer.

The rearrangement uses TRBV5-8 and TRBJ1-5, with D perhaps TRBD1 (5 bases). The length of the CDR3 is 18 residues. Trimming shortened V by 6 bases and J by 6 bases, and 28 bases separated the two germline ends. CDR1 and CDR2 (germline): SGHTS, YDEGEE. Here the CDR3 DNA reads TGTGCCAGCACCATGGGAGGATGGGGTCGGGGGGTAGGTCAGCCCCAGCATTTT. Its protein is CASTMGGWGRGVGQPQHF.

This chain uses TRBV6-6 with TRBJ1-5; D perhaps matches TRBD1 (6 bases). Germline CDR1 and CDR2: MNHNY and SVGAGI (reference sequence). V was trimmed by 4 bases and J by 4 bases, leaving 11 bases between them. The CDR3 spans 14 residues. In DNA form, the CDR3 reads TGTGCCAGCAGTTCCCGGACAGAGAATCAGCCCCAGCATTTT. It codes for CASSSRTENQPQHF.

The chain has TRBV6-1 and TRBJ2-5, with 9 bases fitting TRBD1. CDR3 length: 13 amino acids. Per the germline V gene, CDR1 is MNHNS and CDR2 is SASEGT. Trimming at V came to 8 bases and at J to 5 bases, leaving 6 bases not matched to a gene. CDR3 coding DNA: TGTGCCAGCTGGACAGGGGTAAGGGAGACCCAGTACTTC. Its protein product is CASWTGVRETQYF.

The V and J genes are TRBV19 and TRBJ2-7, with D possibly matching TRBD1 (7 bases). Trimming shortened V by 4 bases and J by 4 bases, and 11 bases separated the two germline ends. This CDR3 region has 13 residues. Germline-derived CDR1 and CDR2 are LNHDA and SQIVND (reference sequence). The CDR3 DNA reads as TGTGCCAGTAGTAAGGGGGCGGGATACGAGCAGTACTTC. It translates to CASSKGAGYEQYF.

The chain uses TRBV18 and TRBJ1-2, with D unresolved. The CDR3 extends over 13 amino acids. V lost 3 bases to trimming and J lost 8 bases, with 13 bases between them. Germline V lookup: CDR1 KGHSH, CDR2 LQKENI. The CDR3 is CASSPDGERGYTF. The CDR3 DNA reads as TGTGCCAGCTCACCGGACGGGGAGAGAGGCTACACCTTC. The whole variable domain, remainder taken from reference TRBV18 and TRBJ1-2, is NAGVMQNPRHLVRRRGQEARLRCSPMKGHSHVYWYRQLPEEGLKFMVYLQKENIIDESGMPKERFSAEFPKEGPSILRIQQVVRGDSAAYFCASSPDGERGYTFGSGTRLTVV.